What follows are 15 T cell receptor beta chains derived from one specimen sequenced in a study of response to subunit inactivated influenza vaccine. TCRdb re-derived calls from the RT-PCR reads in MiXCR, one entry per CDR3 protein. The repertoire holds a few hundred thousand distinct CDR3 sequences, with around 15% as singletons. The material was PBMCs from blood, obtained about 13 days after vaccination. Receptors were obtained from a man aged 50 to 59 who received an inactivated influenza vaccine.

The sample holds a few counts of this clonotype. The rearrangement uses TRBV3-1 and TRBJ2-1; TRBD2 is a possible D gene (6 bases). V dropped 4 bases and J dropped 10 bases, with 11 bases sitting between them. Germline V gene data show CDR1 as LGHDT and CDR2 as YNNKEL (reference sequence). The CDR3 covers 12 residues. The CDR3 region is CASSPNRGEQFF. The CDR3, as DNA: TGTGCCAGCAGCCCGAACCGGGGGGAGCAGTTCTTC.

The chain couples TRBV19 to TRBJ1-2, with TRBD1 matching 7 bases. The J segment lost 3 bases and the V segment lost 6 bases, leaving 7 bases of the junction unmatched. Germline V lookup: CDR1 LNHDA, CDR2 SQIVND (reference sequence). The CDR3 is made up of 14 amino acids. The CDR3 spells CASSPDRSYYGYTF. CDR3 nucleotide sequence: TGTGCCAGTAGCCCGGACAGGTCTTACTATGGCTACACCTTC. The variable domain in full, completed from reference TRBV19 and TRBJ1-2, reads DGGITQSPKYLFRKEGQNVTLSCEQNLNHDAMYWYRQDPGQGLRLIYYSQIVNDFQKGDIAEGYSVSREKKESFPLTVTSAQKNPTAFYLCASSPDRSYYGYTFGSGTRLTVV.

The chain employs TRBV18 and TRBJ2-3; 7 bases map to TRBD1. The V gene's germline CDR1 is KGHSH and CDR2 LQKENI. The J segment lost 6 bases and the V segment lost 4 bases, leaving 7 bases of the junction unmatched. The CDR3 spans 14 residues. CDR3 sequence reads: CASSRRGQQDTQYF. DNA for the CDR3: TGTGCCAGCTCACGAAGGGGGCAACAGGATACGCAGTATTTT. Full variable domain (remainder filled in from reference TRBV18 and TRBJ2-3): NAGVMQNPRHLVRRRGQEARLRCSPMKGHSHVYWYRQLPEEGLKFMVYLQKENIIDESGMPKERFSAEFPKEGPSILRIQQVVRGDSAAYFCASSRRGQQDTQYFGPGTRLTVL.

Many counts were recorded for this clonotype. The V call is TRBV7-9, the J call TRBJ2-7, with D possibly TRBD2 on 6 matching bases. Germline-derived CDR1 and CDR2 are SEHNR and FQNEAQ (reference sequence). The V and J ends lost 5 bases and 6 bases respectively, with 17 bases between them. The CDR3 is 14 amino acids. The CDR3 DNA sequence: TGTGCCAGCAGCCAGTACTGGAGGGTGGGCGAGCAGTACTTC. This encodes CASSQYWRVGEQYF. The full variable domain, with the rest looked up from reference TRBV7-9 and TRBJ2-7, is DTGVSQNPRHKITKRGQNVTFRCDPISEHNRLYWYRQTLGQGPEFLTYFQNEAQLEKSRLLSDRFSAERPKGSFSTLEIQRTEQGDSAMYLCASSQYWRVGEQYFGPGTRLTVT.

The J gene is TRBJ1-5, the V gene TRBV28, with TRBD1 identical over 7 bases. The junction had 4 bases not matched to a gene; V was cut back by 2 bases and J by 0 bases. The CDR3 length is 16 residues. Germline V gene lookup returns CDR1 MDHEN and CDR2 SYDVKM. For the CDR3, the DNA is TGTGCCAGCAGTTTAGTTACAGGGGCTAGCAATCAGCCCCAGCATTTT. Its translation is CASSLVTGASNQPQHF.

This chain uses TRBV4-1 with TRBJ2-3; perhaps TRBD2 as D (6 bases). CDR1 is MGHRA and CDR2 is YSYEKL in the germline V gene. V dropped 4 bases and J dropped 0 bases, with 14 bases sitting between them. The CDR3 contains 16 residues. CDR3 bases: TGCGCCAGCAGCCCCTTTGGCGGGACTAGCACAGATACGCAGTATTTT. Translating gives CASSPFGGTSTDTQYF.

The rearrangement uses TRBV5-5 and TRBJ2-7; possibly TRBD1 or TRBD2 for D (5 bases each). Germline lookup yields CDR1 SGHKS and CDR2 YYEKEE (reference sequence). V was shortened by 3 bases and J by 4 bases, with 17 bases between the two germline ends. The CDR3 sequence is 15 residues long. DNA of the CDR3: TGTGCCAGCAGCTACTTGTGGGACCGCTCTTACGAGCAGTACTTC. Its translation: CASSYLWDRSYEQYF. The full variable domain, with the rest looked up from reference TRBV5-5 and TRBJ2-7, is DAGVTQSPTHLIKTRGQQVTLRCSPISGHKSVSWYQQVLGQGPQFIFQYYEKEERGRGNFPDRFSARQFPNYSSELNVNALLLGDSALYLCASSYLWDRSYEQYFGPGTRLTVT.

This clonotype was counted only a few times. This chain connects TRBV5-1 to TRBJ2-1; D is possibly TRBD1 (5 bases). Trimming took off 0 bases at V and 7 bases at J, with 14 bases between the two ends. The germline V gene encodes CDR1 SGHRS and CDR2 YFSETQ. This CDR3 is built from 15 residues. CDR3 residues: CASSLEVGPMNEQFF. The CDR3 nucleotides are TGCGCCAGCAGCTTGGAGGTGGGGCCGATGAATGAGCAGTTCTTC.

The sample holds a few counts of this clonotype. The CDR3 DNA reads as TGTGCCACCAGCGCAGGGACTCAGCCCCAGCATTTT. Amino acids: CATSAGTQPQHF. J is TRBJ1-5 and V is TRBV24-1; TRBD1 might be the D (5 bases). The CDR3 is made up of 12 amino acids. With 7 bases removed from V and 6 bases from J, the gap between germline ends came to 9 bases. Germline loops: CDR1 KGHDR, CDR2 SFDVKD.

This clonotype was observed many times. The chain recombines TRBV7-9 with TRBJ1-3; no firm D call. The CDR3 runs to 15 residues. With 5 bases removed from V and 2 bases from J, the gap between germline ends came to 13 bases. The germline V gene encodes CDR1 SEHNR and CDR2 FQNEAQ (reference sequence). CDR3 amino acids: CASSPGWETGNTIYF. CDR3 nucleotide sequence: TGTGCCAGCAGCCCCGGGTGGGAGACTGGAAACACCATATATTTT. The full variable domain, with the rest looked up from reference TRBV7-9 and TRBJ1-3, is DTGVSQNPRHKITKRGQNVTFRCDPISEHNRLYWYRQTLGQGPEFLTYFQNEAQLEKSRLLSDRFSAERPKGSFSTLEIQRTEQGDSAMYLCASSPGWETGNTIYFGEGSWLTVV.

V gene TRBV5-1 combines with J gene TRBJ2-3; 7 bases fit TRBD1. Germline V lookup: CDR1 SGHRS, CDR2 YFSETQ. The CDR3 consists of 15 residues. The V segment lost 4 bases and the J segment 0 bases; nucleotides outside the gene matches: 5. The CDR3 coding sequence is TGCGCCAGCAGCCTGGGACAGCGTAGCACAGATACGCAGTATTTT. It codes for CASSLGQRSTDTQYF.

This clonotype was found a few times. This rearrangement joins TRBV6-2 or TRBV6-3 to TRBJ1-5; 7 bases align to TRBD1. The CDR3 spans 15 residues. The germline gives CDR1 MNHEY, CDR2 SVGEGT. With V trimmed by 6 bases and J by 0 bases, 5 bases remained unmatched. CDR3 coding DNA: TGTGCCAGCAGGACAGGGAAAAATAGCAATCAGCCCCAGCATTTT. Its translation: CASRTGKNSNQPQHF.

This clonotype was counted only a few times. The chain is built from TRBV5-5 and TRBJ1-1; D ambiguous. Germline CDR1 is SGHKS and CDR2 is YYEKEE (reference sequence). The length of the CDR3 is 12 residues. V lost 3 bases to trimming and J lost 12 bases, with 15 bases between them. CDR3 residues: CASSSVFGRTFF. The CDR3 region has the DNA TGTGCCAGCAGCTCCGTATTCGGTCGGACTTTCTTT.

V usage is TRBV12-3 or TRBV12-4 and J usage is TRBJ2-7, with D perhaps matching TRBD1 or TRBD2 (5 bases each). The CDR3 extends over 14 amino acids. V was shortened by 5 bases and J by 2 bases, with 13 bases between the two germline ends. DNA for the CDR3: TGTGCCAGCAGTAGGGACGGTCCAACCTACGAGCAGTACTTC. Translation gives CASSRDGPTYEQYF.

This rearrangement joins TRBV11-2 to TRBJ2-5; perhaps TRBD1 as D (5 bases). V was trimmed by 1 base and J by 2 bases, leaving 17 bases between them. The CDR3 consists of 17 residues. In germline, CDR1 is SGHAT, CDR2 FQNNGV. The CDR3 is CASSLGGLRGLQETQYF. In DNA form, the CDR3 reads TGTGCCAGCAGCTTAGGGGGCCTTAGGGGCCTTCAAGAGACCCAGTACTTC.